The 2 T cell receptor beta chains in this list originate from one sample, sequenced in a study of blood T cell repertoires in COVID-19. Profiling relied on immunoSEQ multiplex PCR, and the TCRdb table lists in-frame clones only, not all of them. This table has fewer than 300,000 clones, approximately 84% appearing once. The sample taken for sequencing was peripheral blood. All receptors derive from a human donor with COVID-19, enrolled during active disease. The donor label of this sample is uncertain.

The chain couples TRBV3-1 (or the pseudogene TRBV3-2) to TRBJ2-7, with unresolved D. The V gene's germline CDR1 is LGHDT and CDR2 YNNKEL (reference sequence). There are 14 residues in the CDR3. Trimming removed 0 bases at V and 0 bases at J, with 6 bases between. The CDR3 nucleotides read TGTGCCAGCAGCCAAGATGTCGGCTCCTACGAGCAGTACTTC. This sequence encodes CASSQDVGSYEQYF.

As concerns this clone: Other nucleotide sequences in the sample specify the same CDR3. The genes are TRBV9 and TRBJ2-1, with 9 bases matching TRBD2. Per the germline V gene, CDR1 is SGDLS and CDR2 is YYNGEE. The CDR3 runs 15 residues. V lost 3 bases to trimming and J lost 3 bases; unmatched junction nucleotides: 4. CDR3 amino acids: CASSARLADYNEQFF. The CDR3 region has the DNA TGTGCCAGCAGCGCCCGACTAGCGGACTACAATGAGCAGTTCTTC. Using reference TRBV9 and TRBJ2-1 for the parts outside the CDR3, the full variable domain is DSGVTQTPKHLITATGQRVTLRCSPRSGDLSVYWYQQSLDQGLQFLIQYYNGEERAKGNILERFSAQQFPDLHSELNLSSLELGDSALYFCASSARLADYNEQFFGPGTRLTVL.